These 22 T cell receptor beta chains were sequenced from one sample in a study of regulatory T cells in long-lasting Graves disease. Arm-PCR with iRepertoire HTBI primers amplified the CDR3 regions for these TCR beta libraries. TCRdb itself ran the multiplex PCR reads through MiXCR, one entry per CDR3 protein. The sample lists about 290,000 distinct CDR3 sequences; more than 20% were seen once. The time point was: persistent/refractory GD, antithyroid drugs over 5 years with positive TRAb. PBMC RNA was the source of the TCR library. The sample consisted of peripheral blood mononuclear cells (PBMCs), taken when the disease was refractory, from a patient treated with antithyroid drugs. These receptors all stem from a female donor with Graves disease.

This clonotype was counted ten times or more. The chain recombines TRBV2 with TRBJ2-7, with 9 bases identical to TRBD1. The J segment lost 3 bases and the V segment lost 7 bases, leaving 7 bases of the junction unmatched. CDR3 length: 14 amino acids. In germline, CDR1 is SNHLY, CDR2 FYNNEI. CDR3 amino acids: CASMKDRGNYEQYF. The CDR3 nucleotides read TGTGCCAGCATGAAAGACAGGGGGAACTACGAGCAGTACTTC.

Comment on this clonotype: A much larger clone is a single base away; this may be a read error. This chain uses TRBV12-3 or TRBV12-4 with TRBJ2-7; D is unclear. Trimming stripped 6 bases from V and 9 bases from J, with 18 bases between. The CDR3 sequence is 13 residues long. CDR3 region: CASRQVLRAGQYF. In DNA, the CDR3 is TGTGCCAGCAGGCAGGTACTACGTGCTGGGCAGTACTTC.

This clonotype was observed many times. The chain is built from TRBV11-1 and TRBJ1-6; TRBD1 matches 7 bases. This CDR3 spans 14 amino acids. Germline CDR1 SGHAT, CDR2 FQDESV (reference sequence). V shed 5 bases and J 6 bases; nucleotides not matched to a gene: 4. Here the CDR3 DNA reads TGTGCCAGCAGCCTCGGACAGGTTAATTCACCCCTCCACTTT. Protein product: CASSLGQVNSPLHF.

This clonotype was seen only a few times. The CDR3, as DNA: TGTGCCAGCAGCGCGACGCCGAACACCGGGGAGCTGTTTTTT. Its protein is CASSATPNTGELFF. The rearrangement joins TRBV7-3 to TRBJ2-2; D gene unclear. Germline assignment: CDR1 SGHTA and CDR2 FQGTGA. Trimming took 5 bases from V and 0 from J, leaving 7 bases between them. The CDR3 is 14 amino acids.

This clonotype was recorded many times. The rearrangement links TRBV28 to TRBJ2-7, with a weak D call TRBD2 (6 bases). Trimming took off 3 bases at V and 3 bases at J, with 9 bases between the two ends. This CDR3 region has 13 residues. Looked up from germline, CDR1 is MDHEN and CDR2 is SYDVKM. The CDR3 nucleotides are TGTGCCAGCAGTTTTACGCGGGGCTACGAGCAGTACTTC. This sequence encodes CASSFTRGYEQYF.

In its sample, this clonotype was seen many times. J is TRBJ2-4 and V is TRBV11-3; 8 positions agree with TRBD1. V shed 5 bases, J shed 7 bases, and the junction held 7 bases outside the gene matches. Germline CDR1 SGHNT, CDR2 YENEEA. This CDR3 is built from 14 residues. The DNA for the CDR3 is TGTGCCAGCAGCGATGGACAGGGTATGAACATTCAGTACTTC. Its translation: CASSDGQGMNIQYF.

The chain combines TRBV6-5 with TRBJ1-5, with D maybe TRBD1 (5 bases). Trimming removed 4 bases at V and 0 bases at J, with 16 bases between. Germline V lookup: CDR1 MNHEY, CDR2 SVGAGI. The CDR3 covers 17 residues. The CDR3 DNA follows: TGTGCCAGCAGTTCTGCCTACGACAGTTATAGCAATCAGCCCCAGCATTTT. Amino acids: CASSSAYDSYSNQPQHF.

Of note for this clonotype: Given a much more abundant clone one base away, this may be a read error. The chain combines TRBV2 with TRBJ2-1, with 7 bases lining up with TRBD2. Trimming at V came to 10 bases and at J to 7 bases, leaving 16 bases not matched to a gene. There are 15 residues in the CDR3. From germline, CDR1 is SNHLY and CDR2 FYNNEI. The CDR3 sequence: CANKNGLAASNEQFF. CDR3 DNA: TGTGCCAACAAAAACGGGCTAGCGGCCTCAAATGAGCAGTTCTTC.

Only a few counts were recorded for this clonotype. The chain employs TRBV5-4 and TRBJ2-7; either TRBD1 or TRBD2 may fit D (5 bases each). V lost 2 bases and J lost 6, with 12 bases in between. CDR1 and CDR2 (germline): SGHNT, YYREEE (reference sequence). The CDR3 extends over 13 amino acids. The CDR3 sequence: CASSLSGTGEQYF. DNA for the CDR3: TGTGCCAGCAGCTTATCAGGGACCGGCGAGCAGTACTTC.

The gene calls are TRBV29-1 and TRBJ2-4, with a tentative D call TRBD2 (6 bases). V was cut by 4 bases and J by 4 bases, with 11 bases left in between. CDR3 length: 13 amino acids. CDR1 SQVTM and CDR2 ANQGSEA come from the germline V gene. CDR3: CSVVAGNKNIQYF. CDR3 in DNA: TGCAGCGTTGTGGCGGGAAATAAAAACATTCAGTACTTC.

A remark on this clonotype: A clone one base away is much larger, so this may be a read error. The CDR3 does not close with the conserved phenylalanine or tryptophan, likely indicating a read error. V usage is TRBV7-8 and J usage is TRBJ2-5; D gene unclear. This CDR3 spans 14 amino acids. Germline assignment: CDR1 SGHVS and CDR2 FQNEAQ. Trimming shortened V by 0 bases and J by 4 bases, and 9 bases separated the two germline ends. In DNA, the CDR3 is TGTGCCAGCAGCTTAGCAGCGTCGAGAGAGACCCAGTACCTC. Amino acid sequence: CASSLAASRETQYL.

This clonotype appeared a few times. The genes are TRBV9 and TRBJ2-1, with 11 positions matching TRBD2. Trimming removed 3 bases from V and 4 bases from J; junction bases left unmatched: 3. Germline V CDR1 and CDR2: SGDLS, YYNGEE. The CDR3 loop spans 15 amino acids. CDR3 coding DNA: TGTGCCAGCAGCGCGACTAGCGGGACATACAATGAGCAGTTCTTC. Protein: CASSATSGTYNEQFF.

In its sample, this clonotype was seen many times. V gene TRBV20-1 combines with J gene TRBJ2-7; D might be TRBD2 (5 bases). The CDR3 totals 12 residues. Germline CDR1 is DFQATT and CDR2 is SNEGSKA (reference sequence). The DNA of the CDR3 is TGCACCACTCCTTACTGCGAGGGAGAGCAGTACTTC. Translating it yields CTTPYCEGEQYF.

The CDR3 DNA follows: TGTGCCAGCAGCCCCGGGACAGGGGGTTGGAGCAATCAGCCCCAGCATTTT. Protein product: CASSPGTGGWSNQPQHF. This sequence joins TRBV7-3 and TRBJ1-5; 11 bases match TRBD1. V gave up 5 bases and J gave up 1 base; unmatched junction bases: 7. The CDR3 sequence is 17 residues long. Germline CDR1 and CDR2: SGHTA and FQGTGA.

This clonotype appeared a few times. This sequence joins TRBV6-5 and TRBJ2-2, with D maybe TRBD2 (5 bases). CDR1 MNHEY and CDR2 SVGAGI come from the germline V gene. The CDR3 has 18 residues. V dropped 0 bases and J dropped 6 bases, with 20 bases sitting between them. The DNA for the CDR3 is TGTGCCAGCAGTTACTCGAGCTCAGACTATTTTATGCCCGGGGAGCTGTTTTTT. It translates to CASSYSSSDYFMPGELFF.

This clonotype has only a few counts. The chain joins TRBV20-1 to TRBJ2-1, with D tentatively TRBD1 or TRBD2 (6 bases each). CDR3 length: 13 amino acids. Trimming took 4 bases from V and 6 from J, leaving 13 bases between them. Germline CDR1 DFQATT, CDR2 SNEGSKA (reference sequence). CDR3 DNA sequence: TGCAGTGCTATAAGGGGGGAGCGCAATGAGCAGTTCTTC. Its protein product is CSAIRGERNEQFF.

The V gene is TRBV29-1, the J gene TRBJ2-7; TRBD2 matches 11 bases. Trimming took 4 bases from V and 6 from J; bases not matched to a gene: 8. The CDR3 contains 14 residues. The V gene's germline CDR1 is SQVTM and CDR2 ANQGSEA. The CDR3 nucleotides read TGCAGCGTTGGGAGAACTAGCGGGAGTTCCGAGCAGTACTTC. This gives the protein CSVGRTSGSSEQYF.

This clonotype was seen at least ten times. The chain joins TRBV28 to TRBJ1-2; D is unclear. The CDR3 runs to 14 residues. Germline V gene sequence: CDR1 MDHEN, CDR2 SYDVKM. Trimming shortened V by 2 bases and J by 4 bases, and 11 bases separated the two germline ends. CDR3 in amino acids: CASSLGGRVYGYTF. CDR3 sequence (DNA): TGTGCCAGCAGTTTAGGAGGGAGGGTCTATGGCTACACCTTC.

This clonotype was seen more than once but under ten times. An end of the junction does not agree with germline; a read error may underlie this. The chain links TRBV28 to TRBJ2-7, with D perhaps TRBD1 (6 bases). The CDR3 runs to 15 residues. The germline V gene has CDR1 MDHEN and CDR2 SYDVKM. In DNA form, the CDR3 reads TGTGCCAGCAGTCTATGGACAGCGAGCTCCTACGAGCAGTACTTC. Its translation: CASSLWTASSYEQYF.

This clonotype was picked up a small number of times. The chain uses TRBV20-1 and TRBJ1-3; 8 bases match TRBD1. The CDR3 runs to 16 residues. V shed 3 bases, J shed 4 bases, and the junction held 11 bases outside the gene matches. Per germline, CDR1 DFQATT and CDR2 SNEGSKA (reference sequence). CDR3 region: CSARSDRGTVGNTIYF. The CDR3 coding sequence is TGCAGTGCTAGGAGTGACAGGGGAACGGTGGGAAACACCATATATTTT.

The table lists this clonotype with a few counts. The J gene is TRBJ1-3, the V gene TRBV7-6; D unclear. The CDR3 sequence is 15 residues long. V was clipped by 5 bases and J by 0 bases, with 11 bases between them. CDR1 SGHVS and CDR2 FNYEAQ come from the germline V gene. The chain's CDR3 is CASSAGLSSGNTIYF. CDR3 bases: TGTGCCAGCAGCGCGGGCCTTAGCTCTGGAAACACCATATATTTT.

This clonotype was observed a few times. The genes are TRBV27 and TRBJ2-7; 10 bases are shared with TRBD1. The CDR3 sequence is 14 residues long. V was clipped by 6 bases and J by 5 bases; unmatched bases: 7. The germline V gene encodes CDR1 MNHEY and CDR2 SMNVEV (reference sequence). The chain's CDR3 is CASSQGTGAHEQYF. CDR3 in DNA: TGTGCCAGCAGCCAGGGGACAGGGGCCCACGAGCAGTACTTC.